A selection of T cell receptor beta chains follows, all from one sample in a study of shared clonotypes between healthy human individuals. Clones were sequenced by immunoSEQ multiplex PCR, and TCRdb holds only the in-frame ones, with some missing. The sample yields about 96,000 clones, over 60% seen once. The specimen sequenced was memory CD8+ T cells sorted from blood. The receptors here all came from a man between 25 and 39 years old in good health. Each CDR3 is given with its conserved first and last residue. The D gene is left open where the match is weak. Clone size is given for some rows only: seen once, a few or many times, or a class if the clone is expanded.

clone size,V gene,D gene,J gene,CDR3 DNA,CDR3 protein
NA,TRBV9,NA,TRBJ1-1,TGTGCCAGCAGCCCAGGGGACATCGGGGAAGCTTTCTTT,CASSPGDIGEAFF
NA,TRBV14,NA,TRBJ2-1,TGTGCCAGCAGCCAAGAAATCGTCGGCAATGAGCAGTTCTTC,CASSQEIVGNEQFF
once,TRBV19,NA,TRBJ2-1,TGTGCCAGCAGCCCGGGGAGAACGATAAGCAATGAGCAGTTCTTC,CASSPGRTISNEQFF
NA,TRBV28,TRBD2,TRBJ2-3,TGTGCCAGCAGTGCCGCCTCTCTAGCGGGAGGGCTCACAGATACGCAGTATTTT,CASSAASLAGGLTDTQYF
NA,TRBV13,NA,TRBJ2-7,TGTGCCAGCAGCAGCAGGGGGGCGTACGAGCAGTACTTC,CASSSRGAYEQYF
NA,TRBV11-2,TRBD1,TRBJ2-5,TGTGCCACCTCAAAACCCACAGGGGCGGAGACCCAGTACTTC,CATSKPTGAETQYF
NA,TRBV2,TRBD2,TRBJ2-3,TGTGCCAGCCGCCCCGGGACTAGTGCAGATACGCAGTATTTT,CASRPGTSADTQYF
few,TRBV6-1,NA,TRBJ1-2,TGTGCCACCCTCCGGACGGTCGCGGATGGCTACACCTTC,CATLRTVADGYTF
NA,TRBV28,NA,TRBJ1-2,TGTGCCAGCAGTCAAGAGGGCTTCAACTATGGCTACACCTTC,CASSQEGFNYGYTF
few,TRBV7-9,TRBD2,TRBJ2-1,TGTGCCAGCAGCTTTGGGACTAGCGGGAGTTACAATGAGCAGTTCTTC,CASSFGTSGSYNEQFF
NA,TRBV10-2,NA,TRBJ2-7,TGCGCCAGCAGTGAGTCAGGGGATCTGAGTTCCTACGAGCAGTACTTC,CASSESGDLSSYEQYF
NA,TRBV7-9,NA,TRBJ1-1,TGTGCCAGCAGCTTAGTGGGGGGCAGCGCGGCTGAAGCTTTCTTT,CASSLVGGSAAEAFF
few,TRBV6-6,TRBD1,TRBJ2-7,TGTGCCAGCAGTTACGGGACAGGGGGTTACGAGCAGTACTTC,CASSYGTGGYEQYF
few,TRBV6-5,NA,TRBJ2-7,TGTGCCAGCAGTTACGGGATGGACGGAAGCTACGAGCAGTACTTC,CASSYGMDGSYEQYF
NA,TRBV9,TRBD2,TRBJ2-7,TGTGCCAGCAGCCCGCGGACTAGTCGCAACGAGCAGTACTTC,CASSPRTSRNEQYF
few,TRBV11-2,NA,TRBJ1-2,TGTGCCAGCAGCCCGACGGATGGTTTTAACTATGGCTACACCTTC,CASSPTDGFNYGYTF
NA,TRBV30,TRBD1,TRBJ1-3,TGTGCCTGGACAAGACAGGGTGCGTCTGGAAACACCATATATTTT,CAWTRQGASGNTIYF
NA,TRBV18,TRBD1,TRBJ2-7,TGTGCCAGCTCACCAGGGACAGGCGTCTACGAGCAGTACTTC,CASSPGTGVYEQYF
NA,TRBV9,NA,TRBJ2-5,TGTGCCAGCAGCGTAGGGGTAGGGCAAGAGACCCAGTACTTC,CASSVGVGQETQYF
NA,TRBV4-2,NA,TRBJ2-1,TGTGCCAGCAGCCCCCAGCCCGGGGGCCTACAAAATGAGCAGTTCTTC,CASSPQPGGLQNEQFF
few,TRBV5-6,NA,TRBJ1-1,TGTGCCAGCAGTCCCGGGGGGCAGATGAACACTGAAGCTTTCTTT,CASSPGGQMNTEAFF
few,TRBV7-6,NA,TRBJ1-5,TGTGCCAGCAGCTTAGGCGGTGGTAGCAATCAGCCCCAGCATTTT,CASSLGGGSNQPQHF
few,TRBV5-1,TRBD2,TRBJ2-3,TGCGCCAGCAGCCCCCGGACTAGCGGGGGCACAGATACGCAGTATTTT,CASSPRTSGGTDTQYF
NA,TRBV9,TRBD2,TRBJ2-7,TGTGCCAGCAGCGAGACTAGCGGGGGATCCTACGAGCAGTACTTC,CASSETSGGSYEQYF
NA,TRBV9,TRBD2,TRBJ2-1,TGTGCCAGCAGCGTAGACGGGGAAGCGGGAGTGAGAGTAACGCAGTTCTTC,CASSVDGEAGVRVTQFF
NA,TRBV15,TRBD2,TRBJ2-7,TGTGCCACCAGCAGAGTGAGCGGGAGCCTCTACGAGCAGTACTTC,CATSRVSGSLYEQYF
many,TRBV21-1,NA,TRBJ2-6,TGTGCCAGCAGCAAAGCTAGCGGGAGCTCTGGGGCCAACGTCCTGACTTTC,CASSKASGSSGANVLTF
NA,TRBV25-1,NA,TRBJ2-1,TGTGCCAGCACCGGCCACGCAGAAGAACAAGAAGATGAGCAGTTCTTC,CASTGHAEEQEDEQFF
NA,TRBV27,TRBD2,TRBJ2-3,TGTGCCAGCAGTTCCAGCGGGAGTGTCGATACGCAGTATTTT,CASSSSGSVDTQYF
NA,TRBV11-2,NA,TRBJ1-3,TGTGCCAGCAGTTATCCTCGGGGGGCAAGGGCTGGAAACACCATATATTTT,CASSYPRGARAGNTIYF
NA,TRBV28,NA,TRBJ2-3,TGTGCCAGCAGTTTAAAGAGCACAGATACGCAGTATTTT,CASSLKSTDTQYF
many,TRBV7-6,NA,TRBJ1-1,TGTGCCAGCAGCTTATCGGCGAACACTGAAGCTTTCTTT,CASSLSANTEAFF
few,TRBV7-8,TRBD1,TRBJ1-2,TGTGCCAGCCGGGACAGGGGGGATGGCTACACCTTC,CASRDRGDGYTF
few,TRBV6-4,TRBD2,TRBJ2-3,TGTGCCAGCAGTACTAGCGGGAGCGCAACAGATACGCAGTATTTT,CASSTSGSATDTQYF
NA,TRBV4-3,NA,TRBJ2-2,TGCGCCAGCAGCCCAAACGTACCGACAGGCAGCCCCAGCACCGGGGAGCTGTTTTTT,CASSPNVPTGSPSTGELFF
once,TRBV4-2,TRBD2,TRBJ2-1,TGTGCCAGCAGCGGACGCGGGAGGGCCTTTGGCAATGAGCAGTTCTTC,CASSGRGRAFGNEQFF
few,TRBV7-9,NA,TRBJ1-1,TGTGCCAGCAGCTTGCCGGGGGGAGACGCTGAAGCTTTCTTT,CASSLPGGDAEAFF
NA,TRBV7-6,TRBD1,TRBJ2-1,TGTGCCAGCAGCATTGGACAGGGGGCCAGCAATGAGCAGTTCTTC,CASSIGQGASNEQFF
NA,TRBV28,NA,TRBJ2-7,TGTGCCAGCAGGGGGTTTGTCTCAGGGGACGAGCAGTACTTC,CASRGFVSGDEQYF
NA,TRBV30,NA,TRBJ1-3,TGTGCCTGGAGCGACCGGGCTTTCTCTGGAAACACCATATATTTT,CAWSDRAFSGNTIYF
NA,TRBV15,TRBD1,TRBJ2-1,TGTGCCACCAGCAGGGACAGGGGGCCGCACAATGAGCAGTTCTTC,CATSRDRGPHNEQFF
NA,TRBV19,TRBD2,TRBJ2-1,TGTGCCAGTGGGTTCCGGGGACTAGCGGGAAAGGGTGAGCAGTTCTTC,CASGFRGLAGKGEQFF
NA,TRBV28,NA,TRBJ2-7,TGTGCCAGCAGTTCGGTGTACGAGCAGTACTTC,CASSSVYEQYF
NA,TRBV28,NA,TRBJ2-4,TGTGCCAGCAGTTTCCAGGGATCCAAAAACATTCAGTACTTC,CASSFQGSKNIQYF
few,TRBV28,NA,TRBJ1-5,TGTGCCAGCAGTTTATCGGGGGATAGCAATCAGCCCCAGCATTTT,CASSLSGDSNQPQHF
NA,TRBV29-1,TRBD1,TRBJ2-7,TGCAGCGTGTCCCGGACAGGGGGCTCCTACGAGCAGTACTTC,CSVSRTGGSYEQYF
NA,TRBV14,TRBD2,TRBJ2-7,TGTGCCAGCAGCCATAGAACCGGGACTAGAGGTGCCGAGCAGTACTTC,CASSHRTGTRGAEQYF
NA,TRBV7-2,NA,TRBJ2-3,TGTGCCAGCAGCCCAATGGCGGGATCAGATACGCAGTATTTT,CASSPMAGSDTQYF
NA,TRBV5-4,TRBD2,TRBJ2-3,TGTGCCAGCAGCTACAGAGCGGGAGTATTCACAGATACGCAGTATTTT,CASSYRAGVFTDTQYF
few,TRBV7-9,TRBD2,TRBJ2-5,TGTGCCAGCAGCCCTAGCGGGAGTTTAGACGGAGAGACCCAGTACTTC,CASSPSGSLDGETQYF
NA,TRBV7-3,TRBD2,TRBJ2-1,TGTGCCAGCAGCCCCAGCGGGGCGGGTCTCTCCTACAATGAGCAGTTCTTC,CASSPSGAGLSYNEQFF
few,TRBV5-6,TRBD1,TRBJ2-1,TGTGCCAGCAGCTTGGGACAGGGCAATGAGCAGTTCTTC,CASSLGQGNEQFF